These 32 T cell receptor beta chains share one sample of origin, sequenced in a study of blood T cell repertoires in COVID-19. Sequencing was performed with immunoSEQ multiplex PCR; in TCRdb, only in-frame clones are kept and a portion is missing. In the table there are approximately 300,000 clones, roughly 80% of which are singletons. The material sequenced was peripheral blood. These TCRs come from a person aged 70 to 85 with COVID-19, enrolled during active disease.

V and J are TRBV7-2 and TRBJ2-2; a weak D match, TRBD1 (6 bases). V lost 4 bases and J lost 1, with 16 bases in between. This CDR3 is built from 17 residues. CDR1 SGHTA and CDR2 FQGNSA come from the germline V gene. The CDR3 region is CASSSAARGRNTGELFF. CDR3 nucleotide sequence: TGTGCCAGCAGCTCTGCCGCTAGGGGGAGGAACACCGGGGAGCTGTTTTTT. The full variable domain, completed using reference TRBV7-2 and TRBJ2-2, is GAGVSQSPSNKVTEKGKDVELRCDPISGHTALYWYRQSLGQGLEFLIYFQGNSAPDKSGLPSDRFSAERTGGSVSTLTIQRTQQEDSAVYLCASSSAARGRNTGELFFGEGSRLTVL.

V and J are TRBV3-1 (or the pseudogene TRBV3-2) and TRBJ2-2, with 13 bases lining up with TRBD2. The CDR3 is 18 residues long. In germline, CDR1 is LGHDT, CDR2 YNNKEL (reference sequence). Unmatched junction bases numbered 11, after V lost 4 bases and J lost 6 bases. The CDR3 region is CASSPGTSGTFPSGELFF. The CDR3 region has the DNA TGTGCCAGCAGCCCAGGGACTAGCGGGACTTTCCCATCCGGGGAGCTGTTTTTT.

The V call is TRBV4-1, the J call TRBJ2-3; 11 bases are a match to TRBD1. CDR1 and CDR2 from the germline V gene are MGHRA and YSYEKL. The V segment lost 1 base and the J segment 2 bases; nucleotides outside the gene matches: 8. CDR3 length: 18 residues. DNA of the CDR3: TGCGCCAGCAGCCAAGGACCGGGACAGGGGGGCTTCACAGATACGCAGTATTTT. Translated, it gives CASSQGPGQGGFTDTQYF.

The gene calls are TRBV6-5 and TRBJ2-2; TRBD2 is a possible D gene (6 bases). Germline lookup yields CDR1 MNHEY and CDR2 SVGAGI. This CDR3 is built from 15 residues. Trimming took off 2 bases at V and 6 bases at J, with 13 bases between the two ends. CDR3 protein: CASSYREVGSGELFF. DNA for the CDR3: TGTGCCAGCAGTTACAGGGAGGTCGGCTCCGGGGAGCTGTTTTTT.

The chain joins TRBV21-1 to TRBJ2-2; TRBD2, as called in the table, went unchecked against the DNA. TRBV21-1 is designated a pseudogene. The CDR3 covers 13 residues. In nucleotides, the CDR3 is TGTGCCAGCATCGCGGGAGAGGTCGGGGAGCTGTTTTTT. It codes for CASIAGEVGELFF.

V gene TRBV10-3 combines with J gene TRBJ2-7; D gene ambiguous. The CDR3 is 13 amino acids. Germline loops: CDR1 ENHRY, CDR2 SYGVKD. The V end was cut by 10 bases, the J end by 2 bases, with 15 bases between. The CDR3 region is CASRERPTYEQYF. The CDR3 DNA sequence: TGTGCCAGCCGCGAGAGGCCCACCTACGAGCAGTACTTC.

The genes are TRBV19 and TRBJ1-1; a weak D match, TRBD1 (5 bases). The V end was cut by 7 bases, the J end by 5 bases, with 17 bases between. Looked up from germline, CDR1 is LNHDA and CDR2 is SQIVND (reference sequence). The CDR3 has 14 amino acids. This chain's CDR3 is CASKLGGELTEAFF. CDR3 coding DNA: TGTGCCAGTAAGCTGGGGGGTGAATTGACTGAAGCTTTCTTT.

The rearrangement links TRBV27 to TRBJ2-1; unclear D gene. V lost 2 bases and J lost 0, with 5 bases in between. This CDR3 is built from 14 residues. CDR1 and CDR2 from the germline V gene are MNHEY and SMNVEV (reference sequence). The CDR3 DNA is TGTGCCAGCAGTTTAGAGGACTCCTACAATGAGCAGTTCTTC. Protein: CASSLEDSYNEQFF.

The chain recombines TRBV30 with TRBJ1-2, with 8 nucleotides matching TRBD1. Looked up from germline, CDR1 is GTSNPN and CDR2 is SVGIG (reference sequence). CDR3 length: 13 residues. The junction had 6 bases not matched to a gene; V was cut back by 4 bases and J by 5 bases. The CDR3, as DNA: TGTGCCTGGACAGGGGGCGCTGATTATGGCTACACCTTC. It yields the protein CAWTGGADYGYTF.

This chain connects TRBV6-2 or TRBV6-3 to TRBJ2-1; 8 positions agree with TRBD2. The CDR3 spans 14 residues. The V gene end was trimmed by 5 bases and the J gene end by 4 bases; junction bases not matched to a gene: 4. CDR1 MNHEY and CDR2 SVGEGT come from the germline V gene. CDR3 sequence: CASSPTGGYNEQFF. In DNA, the CDR3 is TGTGCCAGCAGTCCCACGGGGGGGTACAATGAGCAGTTCTTC.

The V gene is TRBV5-1, the J gene TRBJ1-1; D is ambiguous. Between the trimmed V and J ends, which lost 0 bases and 9 bases, there was a span of 9 bases. Germline V gene lookup returns CDR1 SGHRS and CDR2 YFSETQ. The CDR3 has 12 amino acids. The CDR3 DNA is TGCGCCAGCAGCTTGGGCCGGGAAAAAGCTTTCTTT. Its translation: CASSLGREKAFF.

The sample holds a few counts of this clone. As DNA, the CDR3 is TGTGCCACCAGCAGAGCCTGGGGAGGTCGGGGGACCCAGTACTTC. Amino acid sequence: CATSRAWGGRGTQYF. The gene calls are TRBV15 and TRBJ2-5; possibly TRBD2 for D (6 bases). This CDR3 region has 15 residues. V shed 1 base and J shed 7 bases, with 16 bases lying between them. Germline lookup yields CDR1 LNHNV and CDR2 YYDKDF (reference sequence).

This chain joins TRBV5-4 and TRBJ1-2; D is unclear. V lost 5 bases and J lost 8, with 13 bases in between. The CDR3 is 12 amino acids. Germline lookup yields CDR1 SGHNT and CDR2 YYREEE (reference sequence). This CDR3 reads CASRLNNLGYTF. CDR3 in DNA: TGTGCCAGCAGACTGAATAACCTAGGCTACACCTTC.

This clone was observed a handful of times. This chain joins TRBV14 and TRBJ1-2; 7 bases are a match to TRBD1. This CDR3 contains 15 residues. J gave up 7 bases and V 5 bases, and 13 bases lay outside the gene matches. Germline CDR1 is SGHDN and CDR2 is FVKESK. CDR3 protein: CASSNRGGTVTGYTF. The CDR3 region has the DNA TGTGCCAGCAGCAACCGCGGGGGGACAGTAACTGGCTACACCTTC.

The chain joins TRBV11-3 to TRBJ2-7; D perhaps matches TRBD2 (6 bases). The CDR3 extends over 15 amino acids. The V gene's germline CDR1 is SGHNT and CDR2 YENEEA. V was trimmed by 1 base and J by 3 bases, leaving 13 bases between them. CDR3 nucleotides: TGTGCCAGCAGCTTAGTTCCCCTCGGGAGCTACGAGCAGTACTTC. Protein sequence: CASSLVPLGSYEQYF.

This chain joins TRBV20-1 and TRBJ1-2; TRBD1 might be the D (5 bases). Deletions cut 3 bases from V and 3 bases from J, with 14 bases between. The CDR3 contains 14 residues. The germline CDR1 and CDR2 sequences are DFQATT and SNEGSKA (reference sequence). The CDR3 here is CSASNQGGDYGYTF. CDR3 bases: TGCAGTGCTAGTAACCAGGGTGGCGACTATGGCTACACCTTC.

The chain couples TRBV7-2 to TRBJ1-4; TRBD1 is a possible D gene (6 bases). This CDR3 has 13 residues. Germline values: CDR1 SGHTA, CDR2 FQGNSA. V lost 5 bases and J 8 bases, leaving 12 bases between the germline ends. The CDR3 DNA reads as TGTGCCAGCAGCCAAGGGACATTCGAAAAACTGTTTTTT. Protein sequence: CASSQGTFEKLFF.

V and J are TRBV5-6 and TRBJ1-2; the D is unclear. This CDR3 is 17 amino acids long. Trimming removed 0 bases at V and 1 base at J, with 16 bases between. Germline assignment: CDR1 SGHDT and CDR2 YYEEEE. CDR3 DNA: TGTGCCAGCAGCTTGGTCCTAAGAGATGAATATAACTATGGCTACACCTTC. Translated: CASSLVLRDEYNYGYTF. Looking up the rest from reference TRBV5-6 and TRBJ1-2 gives the full variable domain: DAGVTQSPTHLIKTRGQQVTLRCSPKSGHDTVSWYQQALGQGPQFIFQYYEEEERQRGNFPDRFSGHQFPNYSSELNVNALLLGDSALYLCASSLVLRDEYNYGYTFGSGTRLTVV.

The CDR3 region has the DNA TGTGCCAGCAGCTTACCGGGACACGGTCAGCCCCAGCATTTT. It is translated as CASSLPGHGQPQHF. The rearrangement links TRBV7-2 to TRBJ1-5; perhaps TRBD1 as D (6 bases). Between the trimmed V and J ends, which lost 2 bases and 6 bases, there was a span of 11 bases. Germline V gene lookup returns CDR1 SGHTA and CDR2 FQGNSA. This CDR3 contains 14 residues.

The chain couples TRBV18 to TRBJ1-3, with 7 bases fitting TRBD1. Germline-derived CDR1 and CDR2 are KGHSH and LQKENI. The CDR3 runs to 15 residues. The V segment lost 6 bases and the J segment 5 bases; nucleotides outside the gene matches: 10. The CDR3, as DNA: TGTGCCAGCTCGGCCGACAGGGACCGGCGAAACACCATATATTTT. Its translation is CASSADRDRRNTIYF.

This sequence joins TRBV10-3 and TRBJ1-1; 7 bases are shared with TRBD1. The CDR3 has 11 amino acids. CDR1 and CDR2 from the germline V gene are ENHRY and SYGVKD. V shed 6 bases, J shed 8 bases, and the junction held 3 bases outside the gene matches. As DNA, the CDR3 is TGTGCCATCAGGGCGGACAGGGAAGCTTTCTTT. This codes for CAIRADREAFF.

V usage is TRBV25-1 and J usage is TRBJ1-2; TRBD1 agrees at 7 bases. V was clipped by 2 bases and J by 6 bases; unmatched bases: 9. This CDR3 is built from 15 residues. Germline V gene lookup returns CDR1 MGHDK and CDR2 SYGVNS. The CDR3 region has the DNA TGTGCCAGCAGTGAAACAGGGGCCCCGGGCGATGGCTACACCTTC. Its protein product is CASSETGAPGDGYTF.

The V gene is TRBV18, the J gene TRBJ1-6; D is unclear. With 3 bases removed from V and 0 bases from J, the gap between germline ends came to 18 bases. CDR3 size: 19 residues. CDR1 and CDR2 (germline): KGHSH, LQKENI. The CDR3 region is CASSPRGLAVSSYNSPLHF. Here the CDR3 DNA reads TGTGCCAGCTCACCCCGGGGATTGGCAGTGAGCTCCTATAATTCACCCCTCCACTTT.

The genes are TRBV20-1 and TRBJ2-6; 11 nucleotides agree with TRBD2. The ends lost 3 bases at V and 1 base at J; junction bases unmatched: 5. Germline-derived CDR1 and CDR2 are DFQATT and SNEGSKA (reference sequence). The CDR3 has 17 amino acids. The CDR3 DNA reads TGCAGTGCTAGTACCGCTAGCGGGGGGTCTGGGGCCAACGTCCTGACTTTC. Its translation: CSASTASGGSGANVLTF.

V is TRBV19 and J is TRBJ1-5, with TRBD1 matching 8 bases. V was pared by 7 bases and J by 2 bases, with 4 bases of the junction left unmatched. This CDR3 spans 14 amino acids. CDR1 and CDR2 from the germline V gene are LNHDA and SQIVND (reference sequence). The CDR3 nucleotides read TGTGCCAGTACCGGGACAGGCGGCAATCAGCCCCAGCATTTT. Amino acid sequence: CASTGTGGNQPQHF.

A single count supports this clone. The rearrangement links TRBV6-1 to TRBJ2-4, with TRBD1 as a possible D gene (5 bases). Germline V gene sequence: CDR1 MNHNS, CDR2 SASEGT. The V and J ends lost 3 bases and 1 base respectively, with 13 bases between them. This CDR3 region has 16 residues. CDR3 bases: TGTGCCAGCAGTGATCTGGGGTCAGGGGCCAAAAACATTCAGTACTTC. This gives the protein CASSDLGSGAKNIQYF.

The J gene is TRBJ1-2, the V gene TRBV3-1 (or the pseudogene TRBV3-2); D gene uncertain. This CDR3 is built from 14 residues. V lost 3 bases and J 2 bases, leaving 10 bases between the germline ends. CDR1 is LGHDT and CDR2 is YNNKEL in the germline V gene (reference sequence). DNA for the CDR3: TGTGCCAGCAGCCACTTCACAGTGAACTATGGCTACACCTTC. It specifies CASSHFTVNYGYTF.

The chain has TRBV15 and TRBJ1-4; D might be TRBD1 (6 bases). Germline CDR1 LNHNV, CDR2 YYDKDF (reference sequence). Trimming took 3 bases from V and 7 from J, leaving 21 bases between them. This CDR3 is 17 amino acids long. The CDR3 is CATSRGISGAWGEKLFF. The CDR3 nucleotides read TGTGCCACCAGCAGGGGGATCTCAGGGGCTTGGGGTGAAAAACTGTTTTTT.

The chain has TRBV15 and TRBJ2-7, with 9 bases aligning to TRBD1. The CDR3 has 15 residues. CDR1 is LNHNV, CDR2 YYDKDF, per germline (reference sequence). V was pared by 0 bases and J by 3 bases, with 3 bases of the junction left unmatched. Here the CDR3 DNA reads TGTGCCACCAGCAGAGATTGGGACAGGGTCTACGAGCAGTACTTC. It specifies CATSRDWDRVYEQYF. Full variable domain (missing parts from reference TRBV15 and TRBJ2-7): DAMVIQNPRYQVTQFGKPVTLSCSQTLNHNVMYWYQQKSSQAPKLLFHYYDKDFNNEADTPDNFQSRRPNTSFCFLDIRSPGLGDTAMYLCATSRDWDRVYEQYFGPGTRLTVT.

This clone was counted at least ten times. This chain connects TRBV6-2 or TRBV6-3 to TRBJ2-6; D is ambiguous. Trimming pared 6 bases from V and 1 base from J, leaving 10 bases between. Per the germline V gene, CDR1 is MNHEY and CDR2 is SVGEGT. The CDR3 runs to 15 residues. CDR3 region: CASSKSTSGANVLTF. The CDR3 DNA reads TGTGCCAGCAGCAAGAGTACGTCTGGGGCCAACGTCCTGACTTTC.

This clone was detected only once. The chain has TRBV30 and TRBJ1-2, with D maybe TRBD1 (6 bases). Trimming took 1 base from V and 0 from J, leaving 6 bases between them. Germline CDR1 and CDR2: GTSNPN and SVGIG (reference sequence). The CDR3 contains 13 residues. In DNA, the CDR3 is TGTGCCTGGAGTGCAGGGGCTAACTATGGCTACACCTTC. This codes for CAWSAGANYGYTF.

This chain connects TRBV3-1 (or the pseudogene TRBV3-2) to TRBJ2-7, with 8 bases identical to TRBD2. Germline CDR1 LGHDT, CDR2 YNNKEL (reference sequence). The CDR3 runs 17 residues. After removal of 0 bases from V and 7 bases from J, the junction contained 14 bases not matched to a gene. In DNA form, the CDR3 reads TGTGCCAGCAGCCAAGAAGGGCTAGCGGGTATACGATGGGAGCAGTACTTC. It is translated as CASSQEGLAGIRWEQYF.